These 27 T cell receptor beta chains were all obtained from the same sample, sequenced in a study of T cells in Graves' hyperthyroidism and ophthalmopathy. Amplified regions were TCR beta CDR3 sequences from RNA transcripts. The HTBI primer set served for first-round RT-PCR of the TCR CDR3. Each CDR3 protein gets one entry after TCRdb re-called the multiplex PCR reads with MiXCR. The sample has approximately 430,000 distinct CDR3 sequences, approximately 14% seen once. Sequenced sample: blood. These receptors were taken from a woman aged 18-30 years with Graves' hyperthyroidism.

This clonotype was seen at least ten times. The rearrangement joins TRBV7-2 to TRBJ1-1, with 7 bases that match TRBD1. Germline CDR1 SGHTA, CDR2 FQGNSA. Trimming removed 3 bases from V and 3 bases from J; junction bases left unmatched: 7. This CDR3 spans 15 amino acids. CDR3 bases: TGTGCCAGCAGCTTTAGGGGGCCCGGGGACACTGAAGCTTTCTTT. It encodes CASSFRGPGDTEAFF. Drawing the rest from reference TRBV7-2 and TRBJ1-1, the complete variable domain is GAGVSQSPSNKVTEKGKDVELRCDPISGHTALYWYRQSLGQGLEFLIYFQGNSAPDKSGLPSDRFSAERTGGSVSTLTIQRTQQEDSAVYLCASSFRGPGDTEAFFGQGTRLTVV.

A single count supports this clonotype. The chain couples TRBV2 to TRBJ2-2; 15 bases line up with TRBD2. This CDR3 comprises 17 residues. The junction had 5 bases not matched to a gene; V was cut back by 6 bases and J by 3 bases. From germline, CDR1 is SNHLY and CDR2 FYNNEI. CDR3 coding DNA: TGTGCCAGCAGGCGGACTAGCGGGAGGGTCGACACCGGGGAGCTGTTTTTT. Its translation is CASRRTSGRVDTGELFF.

The sample holds many counts of this clonotype. The chain carries TRBV11-2 and TRBJ1-1, with TRBD1 matching 8 bases. From germline, CDR1 is SGHAT and CDR2 FQNNGV. This CDR3 has 15 residues. Losses at the gene ends were 5 bases for V and 2 bases for J; bases not matched to a gene: 7. The DNA for the CDR3 is TGTGCCAGCAGCGCTTGGACAGGGCGCAACACTGAAGCTTTCTTT. This translates into CASSAWTGRNTEAFF. Filled out from reference TRBV11-2 and TRBJ1-1, the complete variable domain reads EAGVAQSPRYKIIEKRQSVAFWCNPISGHATLYWYQQILGQGPKLLIQFQNNGVVDDSQLPKDRFSAERLKGVDSTLKIQPAKLEDSAVYLCASSAWTGRNTEAFFGQGTRLTVV.

For the CDR3, the DNA is TGTGCCAGCACCAAATACAGGGCTGGTAATGAAAAACTGTTTTTT. Its translation: CASTKYRAGNEKLFF. The J gene is TRBJ1-4, the V gene TRBV7-9; tentative D call: TRBD1 (6 bases). From germline, CDR1 is SEHNR and CDR2 FQNEAQ (reference sequence). The CDR3 runs 15 residues. V was pared by 7 bases and J by 4 bases, with 16 bases between.

This clonotype was observed many times. The chain recombines TRBV5-6 with TRBJ1-5; D is perhaps TRBD1 (5 bases). This CDR3 has 14 residues. Germline V gene data show CDR1 as SGHDT and CDR2 as YYEEEE. Trimming shortened V by 2 bases and J by 4 bases, and 10 bases separated the two germline ends. CDR3 protein: CASSFNDRNQPQHF. The CDR3 DNA sequence: TGTGCCAGCAGCTTTAACGACAGAAATCAGCCCCAGCATTTT.

This clonotype was seen at least ten times. The chain combines TRBV5-5 with TRBJ2-7; unclear D gene. Trimming took 3 bases from V and 2 from J, leaving 15 bases between them. In germline, CDR1 is SGHKS, CDR2 YYEKEE (reference sequence). This CDR3 spans 15 amino acids. CDR3 nucleotide sequence: TGTGCCAGCAGCTCAACGGCCTACGGACCCTACGAGCAGTACTTC. It specifies CASSSTAYGPYEQYF.

The rearrangement joins TRBV19 to TRBJ1-1, with 7 bases matching TRBD1. The germline V gene encodes CDR1 LNHDA and CDR2 SQIVND (reference sequence). With V trimmed by 10 bases and J by 8 bases, 10 bases remained unmatched. The length of the CDR3 is 12 residues. DNA for the CDR3: TGTGCCACTTCTGGCAGGGGGACCGAAGCTTTCTTT. It encodes CATSGRGTEAFF.

The table lists this clonotype with many counts. This rearrangement joins TRBV29-1 to TRBJ2-7; D unclear. Trimming left V 7 bases short and J 0 bases short, with 10 bases between. CDR1 is SQVTM and CDR2 is ANQGSEA in the germline V gene. The CDR3 runs to 12 residues. CDR3 sequence (DNA): TGCAGCGCCTTAATTAGCTCCTACGAGCAGTACTTC. It is translated as CSALISSYEQYF.

There are a few counts of this clonotype. This chain uses TRBV7-9 with TRBJ2-3; 10 nucleotides line up with TRBD1. Germline assignment: CDR1 SEHNR and CDR2 FQNEAQ (reference sequence). The V segment lost 5 bases and the J segment 2 bases; nucleotides outside the gene matches: 4. This CDR3 contains 15 residues. CDR3 residues: CASSIRQGATDTQYF. CDR3 sequence (DNA): TGTGCCAGCAGCATACGACAGGGGGCCACAGATACGCAGTATTTT.

The table lists this clonotype with a few counts. This chain connects TRBV4-1 to TRBJ1-1; the D gene is possibly TRBD1 (6 bases). The CDR3 extends over 14 amino acids. Germline-derived CDR1 and CDR2 are MGHRA and YSYEKL. Between the trimmed V and J ends, which lost 4 bases and 1 base, there was a span of 10 bases. The DNA for the CDR3 is TGCGCCAGCAGCCCAGGACAGACGAACACTGAAGCTTTCTTT. It codes for CASSPGQTNTEAFF.

This clonotype was counted ten times or more. V usage is TRBV6-1 and J usage is TRBJ2-7; 8 nucleotides line up with TRBD2. Germline CDR1 reads MNHNS; CDR2 reads SASEGT. CDR3 length equals 16 residues. V shed 0 bases, J shed 1 base, and the junction held 5 bases outside the gene matches. The CDR3 is CASSEAWREASYEQYF. The CDR3 DNA is TGTGCCAGCAGTGAAGCCTGGCGGGAGGCGTCCTACGAGCAGTACTTC.

There are many counts of this clonotype. The rearrangement joins TRBV11-1 to TRBJ2-3; weak D call: TRBD2 (5 bases). The V end was cut by 3 bases, the J end by 1 base, with 11 bases between. This CDR3 region has 15 residues. The germline V gene encodes CDR1 SGHAT and CDR2 FQDESV (reference sequence). CDR3 in amino acids: CASSLDGAGTDTQYF. The CDR3 coding sequence is TGTGCCAGCAGCTTGGATGGAGCGGGCACAGATACGCAGTATTTT. The variable domain in full, completed from reference TRBV11-1 and TRBJ2-3, reads EAEVAQSPRYKITEKSQAVAFWCDPISGHATLYWYRQILGQGPELLVQFQDESVVDDSQLPKDRFSAERLKGVDSTLKIQPAELGDSAMYLCASSLDGAGTDTQYFGPGTRLTVL.

This sequence joins TRBV4-3 and TRBJ2-7; 9 positions agree with TRBD2. J was trimmed by 2 bases and V by 4 bases; bases with no gene match: 12. The germline gives CDR1 LGHNA, CDR2 YSLEER. This CDR3 spans 17 amino acids. The CDR3 nucleotides are TGCGCCAGCAGCCTAACTACGGCGGGGGGGCAGACCTACGAGCAGTACTTC. Its protein product is CASSLTTAGGQTYEQYF.

This clonotype was found many times. The chain combines TRBV10-3 with TRBJ1-1; D call uncertain. The CDR3 is 13 residues long. Trimming shortened V by 3 bases and J by 0 bases, and 5 bases separated the two germline ends. Per the germline V gene, CDR1 is ENHRY and CDR2 is SYGVKD. The CDR3 loop is CAISEKMNTEAFF. The DNA of the CDR3 is TGTGCCATCAGTGAAAAGATGAACACTGAAGCTTTCTTT.

The sample holds many counts of this clonotype. The chain joins TRBV13 to TRBJ1-5, with TRBD1 matching 7 bases. V shed 2 bases and J 4 bases; nucleotides not matched to a gene: 11. The CDR3 extends over 17 amino acids. Looked up from germline, CDR1 is PRHDT and CDR2 is FYEKMQ (reference sequence). The CDR3 is CASSLSIGQDGNQPQHF. The CDR3 bases are TGTGCCAGCAGCTTATCGATCGGACAGGATGGAAATCAGCCCCAGCATTTT.

The sample holds many counts of this clonotype. The chain recombines TRBV7-6 with TRBJ2-2; TRBD2 is a possible D gene (6 bases). V was cut by 2 bases and J by 4 bases, with 11 bases left in between. In germline, CDR1 is SGHVS, CDR2 FNYEAQ. This CDR3 is built from 15 residues. CDR3 DNA sequence: TGTGCCAGCAGCTTACTCGCGGGGAGCACCGGGGAGCTGTTTTTT. It specifies CASSLLAGSTGELFF.

This clonotype was recorded a few times. Possible read error: a much larger clone is one base away. The chain uses TRBV6-1 and TRBJ2-7, with TRBD1 matching 7 bases. The V gene end was trimmed by 4 bases and the J gene end by 6 bases; junction bases not matched to a gene: 15. The CDR3 totals 16 residues. Germline CDR1 and CDR2: MNHNS and SASEGT. The CDR3 sequence is CASSAALGTETCEQYF. The DNA of the CDR3 is TGTGCCAGCAGTGCGGCCCTAGGGACAGAGACGTGCGAGCAGTACTTC.

The chain carries TRBV7-6 and TRBJ2-1; D possibly corresponds to TRBD1 (5 bases). There are 14 residues in the CDR3. In germline, CDR1 is SGHVS, CDR2 FNYEAQ. Between the trimmed V and J ends, which lost 1 base and 6 bases, there was a span of 10 bases. The CDR3 DNA is TGTGCCAGCAGCTTAGAAGTGGGGCGCAATGAGCAGTTCTTC. The encoded protein is CASSLEVGRNEQFF.

As concerns this clonotype: The junction does not match germline at one end; this may be a read error. The chain recombines TRBV7-3 with TRBJ2-3, with D perhaps TRBD2 (7 bases). Germline V gene sequence: CDR1 SGHTA, CDR2 FQGTGA. The CDR3 contains 16 residues. The CDR3 loop is CACSLMVSGGPDTQYF. The CDR3 DNA is TGTGCCTGCAGCTTAATGGTATCGGGGGGCCCAGATACGCAGTATTTT.

The table lists this clonotype with a few counts. The V gene is TRBV5-6, the J gene TRBJ2-1; no clear D. V was trimmed by 0 bases and J by 6 bases, leaving 10 bases between them. The CDR3 extends over 14 amino acids. The V gene's germline CDR1 is SGHDT and CDR2 YYEEEE. The CDR3 protein is CASSLDAVFNEQFF. DNA of the CDR3: TGTGCCAGCAGCTTGGATGCAGTTTTCAATGAGCAGTTCTTC.

This clonotype came up many times. This chain joins TRBV20-1 and TRBJ1-6; 10 positions agree with TRBD1. This CDR3 contains 11 residues. Germline CDR1 DFQATT, CDR2 SNEGSKA (reference sequence). V dropped 5 bases and J dropped 15; count of bases not matched to a gene: 4. As DNA, the CDR3 is TGCAGTGCTCGGACAGGGGGAAGCCTCCACTTT. This codes for CSARTGGSLHF.

The J gene is TRBJ2-7, the V gene TRBV3-1; TRBD1 agrees at 9 bases. The CDR3 is 15 residues long. V trimming: 0 bases; J trimming: 3 bases; junction bases outside the gene matches: 3. Germline V lookup: CDR1 LGHDT, CDR2 YNNKEL (reference sequence). CDR3 nucleotide sequence: TGTGCCAGCAGCCAAGAGCCGGGACAGGGCTACGAGCAGTACTTC. Encoded protein: CASSQEPGQGYEQYF.

This chain connects TRBV18 to TRBJ2-7; TRBD1 is a possible D gene (5 bases). V lost 3 bases and J lost 5, with 11 bases in between. Germline loops: CDR1 KGHSH, CDR2 LQKENI. This CDR3 region has 13 residues. The CDR3, as DNA: TGTGCCAGCTCACCTCAGCAGGGCCACGAGCAGTACTTC. Its protein product is CASSPQQGHEQYF.

V usage is TRBV2 and J usage is TRBJ2-5; D is ambiguous. The germline V and J ends were trimmed by 4 bases and 1 base, with 7 bases remaining between them. CDR3 length equals 13 residues. Per the germline V gene, CDR1 is SNHLY and CDR2 is FYNNEI. CDR3 DNA: TGTGCCAGCAGTGGCAGTCTCCAAGAGACCCAGTACTTC. Translated: CASSGSLQETQYF.

This clonotype was counted ten times or more. The rearrangement links TRBV2 to TRBJ2-1, with 10 nucleotides matching TRBD1. Germline values: CDR1 SNHLY, CDR2 FYNNEI. V shed 5 bases and J 4 bases; nucleotides not matched to a gene: 5. The CDR3 runs to 15 residues. The CDR3 DNA reads TGTGCCAGCAGTCCCGGGACAGGGGCATACAATGAGCAGTTCTTC. It specifies CASSPGTGAYNEQFF.

This clonotype was counted only a few times. The CDR3 sequence: CASSVGGGFGELFF. In nucleotides, the CDR3 is TGTGCCAGCAGCGTAGGAGGCGGGTTCGGGGAGCTGTTTTTT. The chain couples TRBV9 to TRBJ2-2; tentatively, D is TRBD2 (5 bases). The CDR3 totals 14 residues. With 0 bases removed from V and 7 bases from J, the gap between germline ends came to 10 bases. Germline V CDR1 and CDR2: SGDLS, YYNGEE. Drawing the rest from reference TRBV9 and TRBJ2-2, the complete variable domain is DSGVTQTPKHLITATGQRVTLRCSPRSGDLSVYWYQQSLDQGLQFLIQYYNGEERAKGNILERFSAQQFPDLHSELNLSSLELGDSALYFCASSVGGGFGELFFGEGSRLTVL.

This clonotype was seen more than once but under ten times. The gene calls are TRBV24-1 and TRBJ1-2; D call uncertain. Per germline, CDR1 KGHDR and CDR2 SFDVKD. Trimming removed 4 bases at V and 8 bases at J, with 16 bases between. The CDR3 contains 14 residues. For the CDR3, the DNA is TGTGCCACCAGTGACCTTCAGAGCCGGGAGGGCTACACCTTC. It translates to CATSDLQSREGYTF.